The next 19 T cell receptor beta chains were all read from a single sample in a study of OX40 agonist ivuxolimab in advanced cancers. Assay used: immunoSEQ multiplex PCR; TCRdb lists only in-frame clones, some missing. Among about 64,000 clones listed, less than 95% were seen once. Sequenced material: CD4+ or CD8+ T cells sorted from blood, taken in a trial of the OX40 agonist ivuxolimab. Source of these receptors: an adult with an advanced solid tumor such as melanoma, head and neck, liver or kidney cancer.

The rearrangement links TRBV19 to TRBJ2-5; no clear D gene. CDR3 length: 12 residues. Trimming stripped 6 bases from V and 5 bases from J, with 10 bases between. CDR1 is LNHDA and CDR2 is SQIVND in the germline V gene (reference sequence). As DNA, the CDR3 is TGTGCCAGTAGATCCCCCGGGGAGACCCAGTACTTC. Translation: CASRSPGETQYF. Together with reference TRBV19 and TRBJ2-5, the CDR3 gives the full variable domain: DGGITQSPKYLFRKEGQNVTLSCEQNLNHDAMYWYRQDPGQGLRLIYYSQIVNDFQKGDIAEGYSVSREKKESFPLTVTSAQKNPTAFYLCASRSPGETQYFGPGTRLLVL.

The genes are TRBV7-2 and TRBJ1-3; 7 bases are shared with TRBD1. Germline values: CDR1 SGHTA, CDR2 FQGNSA. The CDR3 totals 17 residues. The junction had 10 bases not matched to a gene; V was cut back by 3 bases and J by 2 bases. This chain's CDR3 is CASSFWTGQRTGNTIYF. CDR3 nucleotide sequence: TGTGCCAGCAGCTTCTGGACAGGCCAGCGAACTGGAAACACCATATATTTT. Complete variable domain (other parts from reference TRBV7-2 and TRBJ1-3): GAGVSQSPSNKVTEKGKDVELRCDPISGHTALYWYRQSLGQGLEFLIYFQGNSAPDKSGLPSDRFSAERTGGSVSTLTIQRTQQEDSAVYLCASSFWTGQRTGNTIYFGEGSWLTVV.

The chain couples TRBV15 to TRBJ2-7, with 11 positions matching TRBD2. Germline lookup yields CDR1 LNHNV and CDR2 YYDKDF (reference sequence). Trimming removed 5 bases from V and 3 bases from J; junction bases left unmatched: 12. This CDR3 spans 17 amino acids. CDR3 bases: TGTGCCACCAGCGCTTTCACCAAACTAGCGGGAGTCTACGAGCAGTACTTC. Amino acid sequence: CATSAFTKLAGVYEQYF.

The chain has TRBV29-1 and TRBJ2-2; 12 positions agree with TRBD2. V dropped 8 bases and J dropped 5; count of bases not matched to a gene: 3. Germline CDR1 is SQVTM and CDR2 is ANQGSEA. CDR3 size: 13 residues. Here the CDR3 reads CSFGTSGTGELFF. In DNA form, the CDR3 reads TGCAGCTTTGGGACTAGCGGGACCGGGGAGCTGTTTTTT.

The sample holds one count of this clone. The V and J genes are TRBV18 and TRBJ1-2; D is undetermined. This CDR3 has 15 amino acids. Trimming stripped 0 bases from V and 4 bases from J, with 12 bases between. Germline V gene sequence: CDR1 KGHSH, CDR2 LQKENI. CDR3 DNA: TGTGCCAGCTCACCACCGGCAGTGGCCCTCTATGGCTACACCTTC. Its protein product is CASSPPAVALYGYTF.

This sequence joins TRBV5-1 and TRBJ2-7; no clear D. V gave up 0 bases and J gave up 5 bases, with 9 bases separating them. Germline V CDR1 and CDR2: SGHRS, YFSETQ. The CDR3 has 13 amino acids. The CDR3 region is CASSLGTWNEQYF. The CDR3 coding sequence is TGCGCCAGCAGCTTGGGGACCTGGAACGAGCAGTACTTC.

The chain joins TRBV7-8 to TRBJ1-5; 12 nucleotides align to TRBD1. CDR1 is SGHVS and CDR2 is FQNEAQ in the germline V gene. CDR3 size: 18 residues. Losses at the gene ends were 1 base for V and 3 bases for J; bases not matched to a gene: 7. In nucleotides, the CDR3 is TGTGCCAGCAGCTTAGAGGGGACAGGGGGCGCGGTCAATCAGCCCCAGCATTTT. Translation: CASSLEGTGGAVNQPQHF.

V and J are TRBV18 and TRBJ1-1, with 7 bases identical to TRBD1. The length of the CDR3 is 14 residues. Trimming cost V 4 bases and J 0 bases; bases outside gene matches: 2. The germline V gene has CDR1 KGHSH and CDR2 LQKENI. Here the CDR3 reads CASSQGQLNTEAFF. In DNA, the CDR3 is TGTGCCAGCTCACAGGGACAGTTGAACACTGAAGCTTTCTTT.

The V call is TRBV6-4, the J call TRBJ2-1, with 8 bases aligning to TRBD1. The junction had 7 bases not matched to a gene; V was cut back by 6 bases and J by 3 bases. The CDR3 consists of 15 residues. The germline V gene encodes CDR1 MRHNA and CDR2 SNTAGT. This CDR3 is CASRTSGGCYNEQFF. The DNA for the CDR3 is TGTGCCAGCAGGACCTCAGGGGGCTGCTACAATGAGCAGTTCTTC.

Details on this clone: The sample holds other DNA sequences that translate to the same CDR3. The chain combines TRBV2 with TRBJ1-5; tentatively, D is TRBD1 (6 bases). Germline loops: CDR1 SNHLY, CDR2 FYNNEI. Trimming removed 6 bases at V and 0 bases at J, with 12 bases between. This CDR3 comprises 15 residues. CDR3 loop: CASRGGDLSNQPQHF. The CDR3 DNA sequence: TGTGCCAGCAGAGGGGGGGACCTTAGCAATCAGCCCCAGCATTTT.

This clone occurred a few times. V is TRBV18 and J is TRBJ1-1; D unresolved. The CDR3 consists of 13 residues. Trimming pared 5 bases from V and 1 base from J, leaving 8 bases between. CDR1 and CDR2 from the germline V gene are KGHSH and LQKENI. CDR3 sequence (DNA): TGTGCCAGCTCAGAAGACAAGAACACTGAAGCTTTCTTT. Protein: CASSEDKNTEAFF. The variable domain in full, with the rest retrieved from reference TRBV18 and TRBJ1-1, is NAGVMQNPRHLVRRRGQEARLRCSPMKGHSHVYWYRQLPEEGLKFMVYLQKENIIDESGMPKERFSAEFPKEGPSILRIQQVVRGDSAAYFCASSEDKNTEAFFGQGTRLTVV.

This clone has a single count. The chain employs TRBV6-5 and TRBJ1-4; D unclear. V was shortened by 2 bases and J by 6 bases, with 7 bases between the two germline ends. The CDR3 has 13 residues. Germline V CDR1 and CDR2: MNHEY, SVGAGI. CDR3 region: CASSYRADEKLFF. CDR3 DNA: TGTGCCAGCAGTTACAGGGCCGATGAAAAACTGTTTTTT.

This clone was observed a handful of times. The J gene is TRBJ2-7, the V gene TRBV6-1, with 9 positions matching TRBD2. The CDR3 is 15 residues long. Trimming cost V 4 bases and J 0 bases; bases outside gene matches: 4. The germline gives CDR1 MNHNS, CDR2 SASEGT. DNA for the CDR3: TGTGCCAGCAGTGCCCAGACTAGCGGCTCCTACGAGCAGTACTTC. It translates to CASSAQTSGSYEQYF.

This clone was seen just once. The CDR3 DNA is TGTGCCACCAGCAGGGACAGGGTGGATGGCTACACCTTC. Its translation is CATSRDRVDGYTF. The chain links TRBV15 to TRBJ1-2, with 8 positions matching TRBD1. This CDR3 has 13 amino acids. With V trimmed by 3 bases and J by 6 bases, 3 bases remained unmatched. From germline, CDR1 is LNHNV and CDR2 YYDKDF (reference sequence). The whole variable domain, remainder taken from reference TRBV15 and TRBJ1-2, is DAMVIQNPRYQVTQFGKPVTLSCSQTLNHNVMYWYQQKSSQAPKLLFHYYDKDFNNEADTPDNFQSRRPNTSFCFLDIRSPGLGDTAMYLCATSRDRVDGYTFGSGTRLTVV.

The chain couples TRBV7-2 to TRBJ1-4, with D unresolved. CDR3 length: 14 residues. V was trimmed by 1 base and J by 0 bases, leaving 3 bases between them. Germline V gene lookup returns CDR1 SGHTA and CDR2 FQGNSA. The DNA of the CDR3 is TGTGCCAGCAGCTTAGAGTCAACTAATGAAAAACTGTTTTTT. Translated, it gives CASSLESTNEKLFF.

V usage is TRBV11-3 and J usage is TRBJ2-3; D gene ambiguous. V gave up 5 bases and J gave up 0 bases, with 9 bases separating them. Germline V CDR1 and CDR2: SGHNT, YENEEA. CDR3 length equals 14 residues. The CDR3 reads CASSPLVSTDTQYF. DNA for the CDR3: TGTGCCAGCAGCCCCCTAGTAAGCACAGATACGCAGTATTTT.

This sequence joins TRBV2 and TRBJ1-2, with unresolved D. The V gene lost 7 bases and the J gene lost 2 bases, with 8 bases spanning the gap. Germline V gives CDR1 SNHLY, CDR2 FYNNEI. The CDR3 is 12 residues long. CDR3 DNA sequence: TGTGCCAGCACCCCGGAAAACTATGGCTACACCTTC. The encoded protein is CASTPENYGYTF.

The chain couples TRBV18 to TRBJ2-5; 9 bases fit TRBD2. CDR3 length: 15 amino acids. Germline assignment: CDR1 KGHSH and CDR2 LQKENI. Trimming at V came to 2 bases and at J to 5 bases, leaving 6 bases not matched to a gene. CDR3 region: CASSPFGGREETQYF. DNA for the CDR3: TGTGCCAGCTCACCATTTGGCGGGAGGGAGGAGACCCAGTACTTC. Complete variable domain (other parts from reference TRBV18 and TRBJ2-5): NAGVMQNPRHLVRRRGQEARLRCSPMKGHSHVYWYRQLPEEGLKFMVYLQKENIIDESGMPKERFSAEFPKEGPSILRIQQVVRGDSAAYFCASSPFGGREETQYFGPGTRLLVL.

V and J are TRBV7-9 and TRBJ2-3; the match to TRBD1 covers 7 bases. The CDR3 is made up of 13 amino acids. The germline V gene has CDR1 SEHNR and CDR2 FQNEAQ (reference sequence). Trimming cost V 0 bases and J 9 bases; bases outside gene matches: 3. CDR3 in DNA: TGTGCCAGCAGCTTAGCGCCACAGGGGACGCAGTATTTT. Its translation is CASSLAPQGTQYF.